The present entry profiles one T cell receptor beta chain with its context. What this receptor recognizes is not known. Base qualities are not recorded, but no much larger clone differs from it by a single base. The sample comes from a study of cytomegalovirus exposure and HLA in healthy donors (dated by TCRdb to between 2016 and 2019). With respect to the entire study: An earlier analysis of approximately 640 of the donors reported 276 Gb of sequence data and 120 million or so unique TCR beta sequences from around 200 million T cells. Around 330 gigabases of sequencing data and 91 million or so unique TCR sequences made up an early release that covered some 640 HLA-typed donors. Of the roughly 390 genotyped donors, 75% to 85% were placed in the genetic ancestry cluster associated with self-reported Caucasian donors. The study was designed to test whether signatures of past pathogen exposure could be identified by cataloging public T cell receptors. The study profiled the T cell repertoires of 500 to 800 subjects by immunosequencing and related them to cytomegalovirus serostatus. A separate validation cohort of approximately 120 different subjects was used in addition to the roughly 670-subject first cohort. To predict cytomegalovirus infection status, the study brought together high-throughput TCR immunosequencing, statistical association of individual TCRs with disease status, and machine learning. In a later analysis, previously published TCR beta repertoires from fewer than 750 donors were re-analyzed and high-resolution HLA genotyping was added so that TCR occurrence patterns could be studied. In the later analysis, no new phenotypic data were used to find candidate immune exposures; instead, reliance was placed on TCR beta sequences and their occurrence across donors. To decide whether each TCR beta V gene segment behaved as functional or pseudogenic, an earlier analysis of some 600 of the donors relied on high-throughput TCR beta sequencing. Donor age, sex, ethnicity and CMV serostatus were compiled together with the repertoire data. Genome-wide SNP genotypes for about 55% of the 666 donors were used in a later genetic analysis, which treated that subset as a discovery cohort. All discovery cohort repertoires had been generated using a single sequencing platform. HLA typing included class I and class II loci at four-digit resolution. The number of donors typed differed by locus, with about 629-640 for A, B, C, DRB1 and DQB1, roughly 520 for DQA1, over 600 for DPA1, and approximately 470 for DPB1. Several DR-DQ haplotypes were handled as single units for association and clustering because linkage in the cohort was strong. On average, 235,054 unique TCR beta nucleotide sequences were sequenced per donor among a few hundred genotyped donors of the cohort, with roughly 18% of those sequences being non-productive.

V loses 6 bases at its end and J loses 4 bases; junction bases beyond the gene matches: 2. The germline V gene (reference sequence) yields LNHDA for CDR1 and SQIVND for CDR2. The CDR3 has 12 amino acids, counting the end cysteine and phenylalanine. This entry keeps only the CDR3 DNA: 36 bases, framed from base 1. Libraries were built with the immunoSEQ multiplex PCR assay. A mixture of 60 forward primers for TCR Vbeta segments and 13 reverse primers for TCR Jbeta segments was used in the multiplex PCR. The CDR3 region of rearranged TCR beta genes was amplified from genomic DNA by a multiplex PCR assay. The Illumina HiSeq System was used to sequence the amplified TCR beta libraries as 87-base-pair reads. In the original analysis: In a later analysis, some 80 million unique TCR beta chains were counted across the roughly 700 repertoires, and roughly 11 million of these chains were shared by at least two donors. Raw reads were error-corrected and collapsed into unique sequences with a nearest-neighbor algorithm that merged closely related sequences to remove PCR and sequencing errors. To assign V, D and J gene segments, CDR3 sequences were aligned to IMGT reference sequences. Each retained sequence needed at least a six-nucleotide match to both a V gene segment and a J gene segment. Rearrangements were classified as productive when the CDR3 lacked stop codons and remained in frame with V and J, and all other rearrangements were classified as non-productive. Following IMGT convention, CDR3 was defined as the stretch from the second conserved V-encoded cysteine to the conserved J-encoded phenylalanine. The earlier analysis of some 540 of the donors excluded any sequence lacking an unambiguous match to a single V gene segment. An earlier analysis of 587 of the donors called V segments functional above 56.7% productive rearrangements and segregating when the between-donor standard deviation exceeded 5%. To diagnose cytomegalovirus status from the catalog of TCR beta chain sequences, a statistical classification framework was built. In a later analysis, V and J genes were assigned by comparing TCR nucleotide sequences against IMGT/GENE-DB human TR gene sequences. Using the TCRdist pipeline, a later analysis assigned CDR3 sequences along with most-parsimonious VDJ recombination scenarios. In a later analysis, each TCR beta chain was defined by its CDR3 amino acid sequence together with its V-gene family, and reads without a unique V-gene family were excluded. To address suspected cross-contamination and a sequencing artifact, a later analysis removed approximately 590 highly shared, low-generation-probability nucleotide sequences. In a later analysis, a clonal expansion index for each public chain was calculated from normalized within-repertoire ranks of inferred template counts. A later analysis computed generation probabilities with a VDJ recombination model fitted to out-of-frame rearrangements, and checked the results against IGoR. A later analysis scored TCR-TCR, TCR-HLA and TCR-CMV co-occurrence with hypergeometric tests, applying a repertoire-size bias correction to TCR pairs. To estimate false discovery rates, a later analysis permuted the HLA or CMV assignments 20 times. In a later analysis, co-occurring TCRs were grouped using DBSCAN, and TCRdist sequence similarity was added for clustering within HLA-allele-positive subsets. Repertoires with fewer than 30,000 or more than 120,000 public chains were left out of co-occurrence clustering, as were about 5 repertoires with anomalous nucleotide sharing. The immuneACCESS repertoire file appears here via TCRdb, limited to in-frame rearrangements. These files lack a portion of the clones; in checked studies, under half of the deficit traces to unresolved V genes, and the cause of the others is not known. That table is the source of V, J and clone size, and D and trimming were worked out from the DNA. The sample table shows about 180,000 clones, and approximately 80% are seen once. Around 0.52% of the sample is in the top ten clones.

Results the study describes overall, beyond this receptor: When HLA alleles, especially DR and DQ, strongly co-occurred, TCR associations were difficult to assign to individual alleles. The sequencing pipeline was judged likely to have produced a cluster of highly shared sequence variants as a technical artifact. Compared with the roughly 600-donor mean, donors in an Asian-associated ancestry cluster had fewer N-insertions in productive TCRs, according to a later genetic analysis. Across donors, most TCR sequences were observed very rarely, whereas some public TCRs were present in many individuals. It was suggested by the authors that the approach could potentially be generalized to other disease states and immunological phenotypes. Three of the identified cytomegalovirus-associated TCR beta chains were confirmed in vitro to be specific for cytomegalovirus antigens. In this cohort, only TCR beta chains were sequenced, and detectable features were limited by the absence of alpha or paired-chain data. In a later analysis, around 17,000 TCR beta sequences were associated with specific HLA alleles at a false discovery rate of 0.05. In a later analysis, TCR association rates were found to vary across HLA loci, with the most associated TCRs seen for DRB1 alleles and the fewest for HLA-C alleles. Because counts were too low, seventeen rarely observed V segments, including chromosome 9 orphons, were excluded from the earlier analysis of several hundred of the donors. A further reported finding was that TCR beta sequences accurately predicted the HLA-A and HLA-B alleles for most subjects in the first cohort. Most CMV-associated TCR beta chains appeared to be HLA-restricted in a later analysis, and the HLA associations seemed to be driven largely by CMV exposure. In a later genetic analysis, a missense DCLRE1C variant was associated with V-gene and J-gene trimming of TCR beta chains, and the association was replicated in an independent cohort. The 87-base-pair reads could not distinguish some IMGT-functional V segments, including TRBV6-2 and TRBV6-3, so those segments were excluded. Broadly in line with IMGT annotations, most TCR beta V segments showed up in productive rearrangements about 87% or about 30% of the time in an earlier analysis of 587 of the donors. The study listed 150 to 200 TCR beta chains as associated with cytomegalovirus. Correlated functional status among segregating V segments might reflect linkage disequilibrium, but an unknown experimental factor could not be ruled out. The only immune exposure information available for the cohort was CMV serostatus. The classifier was reported to diagnose cytomegalovirus status with high specificity and sensitivity in both the original and validation cohorts. According to a later analysis, parvovirus B19, influenza, CMV and Epstein-Barr virus appeared linked to several top co-occurrence clusters. The presence/absence analyses assumed that sequencing depth was roughly uniform across donors, and that assumption may not be true. Because some donors lacked HLA typing at each locus, the association tests relied only on the typed subset. A later analysis found that HLA-associated TCR beta chains were more clonally expanded and had lower generation probabilities than equally common non-associated chains.

In total, about 650 healthy bone marrow donors made up the cohort. At the time of sampling, every cohort member was nominally healthy, though immune exposures that went unrecorded were likely present. The donor was CMV seronegative and belonged to the group of 380 or so seronegative cohort members. Every donor gave a peripheral blood sample, and the peripheral blood mononuclear cells from that sample were used for TCR beta sequencing. The Qiagen DNeasy Blood Extraction Kit was used to extract genomic DNA from the blood cell samples. The sequenced sample was PBMCs. This sequence uses TRBV19 and TRBJ1-2, with TRBD1 matching 7 junction bases. The receptor comes from a woman between 45 and 60 years old in good health and CMV-seronegative. CDR3 sequence: CASRGTVYGYTF. The nucleotide sequence is given as TGTGCCAGTAGGGGGACAGTCTATGGCTACACCTTC.